Listed below are T cell receptor beta chains from one sample, sequenced in a study of blood T cell repertoires in COVID-19. Sequenced by immunoSEQ multiplex PCR; TCRdb stores in-frame clones only, minus some. Of under 200,000 clones listed, approximately 90% are singletons. Sequenced input: peripheral blood. These receptors came from a man aged 50 to 60 with acute or convalescent COVID-19. The CDR3 runs from the conserved cysteine through the conserved F or W. D genes are given only for firm matches. Some rows have no size entry. The others give once, few or many, or a class for an expanded clone.

v_gene: TRBV2
j_gene: TRBJ2-2
d_gene: TRBD2
abundance: once
CDR3aa: CASSEVGLAATNTGELFF
CDR3nt: TGTGCCAGCAGTGAAGTCGGACTAGCGGCGACGAACACCGGGGAGCTGTTTTTT

v_gene: TRBV11-2
j_gene: TRBJ2-1
d_gene: TRBD1
abundance: NA
CDR3aa: CASSFWGQVGNEQFF
CDR3nt: TGTGCCAGCAGCTTTTGGGGACAGGTCGGCAATGAGCAGTTCTTC

v_gene: TRBV6-5
j_gene: TRBJ2-3
d_gene: NA
abundance: NA
CDR3aa: CASSLAGMGDTQYF
CDR3nt: TGTGCCAGCAGTCTCGCGGGAATGGGAGATACGCAGTATTTT

v_gene: TRBV10-3
j_gene: TRBJ1-6
d_gene: NA
abundance: NA
CDR3aa: CAISESNLGGNSPLHF
CDR3nt: TGTGCCATCAGTGAGTCCAACCTTGGCGGGAATTCACCCCTCCACTTT

v_gene: TRBV18
j_gene: TRBJ1-2
d_gene: NA
abundance: NA
CDR3aa: CASSPTGPSNYGYTF
CDR3nt: TGTGCCAGCTCACCCACAGGGCCCTCTAACTATGGCTACACCTTC

v_gene: TRBV7-8
j_gene: TRBJ1-1
d_gene: TRBD1
abundance: NA
CDR3aa: CASSSMGQGPMNTEAFF
CDR3nt: TGTGCCAGCAGCTCCATGGGACAGGGTCCCATGAACACTGAAGCTTTCTTT

v_gene: TRBV27
j_gene: TRBJ1-1
d_gene: NA
abundance: NA
CDR3aa: CASSLSAQREAFF
CDR3nt: TGTGCCAGCAGTTTATCGGCCCAGCGGGAGGCTTTCTTT

v_gene: TRBV5-4
j_gene: TRBJ2-5
d_gene: NA
abundance: NA
CDR3aa: CASSFDRADQETQYF
CDR3nt: TGTGCCAGCAGCTTTGATCGAGCGGATCAAGAGACCCAGTACTTC

v_gene: TRBV6-5
j_gene: TRBJ2-5
d_gene: NA
abundance: NA
CDR3aa: CASSYQETQYF
CDR3nt: TGTGCCAGCAGTTATCAGGAGACCCAGTACTTC

v_gene: TRBV27
j_gene: TRBJ1-2
d_gene: NA
abundance: NA
CDR3aa: CASALRGNYGYTF
CDR3nt: TGTGCCAGCGCGCTAAGGGGGAACTATGGCTACACCTTC

v_gene: TRBV6-2/TRBV6-3
j_gene: TRBJ1-6
d_gene: NA
abundance: few
CDR3aa: CASSYSREGDSPLHF
CDR3nt: TGTGCCAGCAGTTACTCTAGAGAGGGCGATTCACCCCTCCACTTT

v_gene: TRBV27
j_gene: TRBJ2-7
d_gene: NA
abundance: NA
CDR3aa: CASSPDSQPFYEQYF
CDR3nt: TGTGCCAGCAGTCCCGACAGTCAACCCTTCTACGAGCAGTACTTC

v_gene: TRBV6-5
j_gene: TRBJ2-2
d_gene: NA
abundance: NA
CDR3aa: CASNSKRVPTGELFF
CDR3nt: TGTGCCAGCAATTCGAAACGGGTTCCCACCGGGGAGCTGTTTTTT

v_gene: TRBV27
j_gene: TRBJ2-2
d_gene: NA
abundance: NA
CDR3aa: CASSLTPIARGTRTGELFF
CDR3nt: TGTGCCAGCAGTCTAACACCCATCGCCCGGGGAACGAGGACCGGGGAGCTGTTTTTT

v_gene: TRBV28
j_gene: TRBJ1-2
d_gene: NA
abundance: few
CDR3aa: CASSSASTGYTF
CDR3nt: TGTGCCAGCAGTTCCGCATCGACAGGCTACACCTTC

v_gene: TRBV11-2
j_gene: TRBJ1-3
d_gene: TRBD1
abundance: NA
CDR3aa: CASSLDLTGTGWDTIYF
CDR3nt: TGTGCCAGCAGCTTAGACTTAACCGGGACAGGGTGGGACACCATATATTTT

v_gene: TRBV7-9
j_gene: TRBJ1-4
d_gene: NA
abundance: NA
CDR3aa: CASSLGVDEKLFF
CDR3nt: TGTGCCAGCAGCTTAGGAGTGGATGAAAAACTGTTTTTT

v_gene: TRBV5-6
j_gene: TRBJ1-6
d_gene: TRBD1
abundance: once
CDR3aa: CASSEAGTGRFSPLHF
CDR3nt: TGTGCCAGCAGCGAAGCCGGGACAGGGAGGTTTTCACCCCTCCACTTT

v_gene: TRBV5-4
j_gene: TRBJ1-2
d_gene: TRBD1
abundance: NA
CDR3aa: CASSDGQGLYYYGYTF
CDR3nt: TGTGCCAGCAGCGACGGACAGGGTCTGTATTACTATGGCTACACCTTC

v_gene: TRBV28
j_gene: TRBJ1-1
d_gene: TRBD1
abundance: NA
CDR3aa: CASILQGGSEAFF
CDR3nt: TGTGCCAGCATCCTACAGGGGGGATCTGAAGCTTTCTTT

v_gene: TRBV27
j_gene: TRBJ1-1
d_gene: NA
abundance: NA
CDR3aa: CASSFWGVGIKGTEAFF
CDR3nt: TGTGCCAGCAGTTTCTGGGGCGTTGGTATTAAGGGCACTGAAGCTTTCTTT

v_gene: TRBV19
j_gene: TRBJ2-1
d_gene: NA
abundance: NA
CDR3aa: CASTPGGLDNEQFF
CDR3nt: TGTGCCAGTACTCCTGGGGGACTTGACAATGAGCAGTTCTTC

v_gene: TRBV28
j_gene: TRBJ2-1
d_gene: TRBD2
abundance: NA
CDR3aa: CASSSRREGVYNEQFF
CDR3nt: TGTGCCAGCAGTTCGCGACGGGAGGGGGTGTACAATGAGCAGTTCTTC

v_gene: TRBV7-2
j_gene: TRBJ1-5
d_gene: TRBD1
abundance: NA
CDR3aa: CASSLQGAQPQHF
CDR3nt: TGTGCCAGCAGCTTACAGGGGGCGCAGCCCCAGCATTTT

v_gene: TRBV9
j_gene: TRBJ1-2
d_gene: NA
abundance: NA
CDR3aa: CASSVADSYYGYTF
CDR3nt: TGTGCCAGCAGCGTAGCGGACAGTTACTATGGCTACACCTTC

v_gene: TRBV30
j_gene: TRBJ2-1
d_gene: TRBD2
abundance: NA
CDR3aa: CAWSASGLAGGPRNEQFF
CDR3nt: TGTGCCTGGAGTGCGTCTGGGCTAGCGGGAGGGCCGAGGAATGAGCAGTTCTTC

v_gene: TRBV6-2/TRBV6-3
j_gene: TRBJ2-7
d_gene: NA
abundance: NA
CDR3aa: CASSPGMQYEQYF
CDR3nt: TGTGCCAGCAGTCCAGGGATGCAATACGAGCAGTACTTC

v_gene: TRBV7-2
j_gene: TRBJ2-5
d_gene: TRBD1
abundance: few
CDR3aa: CAVSRGPSETQYF
CDR3nt: TGTGCCGTTTCGAGGGGGCCCTCGGAGACCCAGTACTTC

v_gene: TRBV11-2
j_gene: TRBJ1-2
d_gene: TRBD1
abundance: NA
CDR3aa: CASSPGQDVGYTF
CDR3nt: TGTGCCAGCAGCCCAGGACAGGATGTTGGCTACACCTTC

v_gene: TRBV5-5
j_gene: TRBJ2-1
d_gene: NA
abundance: NA
CDR3aa: CASRYTGLGLGGDEQFF
CDR3nt: TGTGCCAGCAGGTATACAGGTCTGGGTTTAGGCGGCGATGAGCAGTTCTTC

v_gene: TRBV5-1
j_gene: TRBJ2-7
d_gene: NA
abundance: NA
CDR3aa: CASSLGGQEEQYF
CDR3nt: TGCGCCAGCAGCTTGGGGGGGCAGGAGGAGCAGTACTTC

v_gene: TRBV5-4
j_gene: TRBJ1-4
d_gene: NA
abundance: NA
CDR3aa: CASSLRQGSEKLFF
CDR3nt: TGTGCCAGCAGCTTGCGCCAGGGGAGCGAAAAACTGTTTTTT

v_gene: TRBV4-1
j_gene: TRBJ2-1
d_gene: TRBD2
abundance: NA
CDR3aa: CASSHPSGTPNNEQFF
CDR3nt: TGCGCCAGCAGCCACCCTAGCGGGACCCCTAACAATGAGCAGTTCTTC

v_gene: TRBV12-2
j_gene: TRBJ1-5
d_gene: NA
abundance: NA
CDR3aa: CASRLPTGSGNQPQHF
CDR3nt: TGTGCAAGTCGCTTACCGACAGGGTCGGGCAATCAGCCCCAGCATTTT

v_gene: TRBV19
j_gene: TRBJ2-1
d_gene: NA
abundance: NA
CDR3aa: CASSRSRGGPYNEQFF
CDR3nt: TGTGCCAGTAGTAGAAGTAGGGGGGGCCCTTACAATGAGCAGTTCTTC

v_gene: TRBV18
j_gene: TRBJ2-3
d_gene: NA
abundance: NA
CDR3aa: CASSSYDGGTDTQYF
CDR3nt: TGTGCCAGCTCGTCCTACGACGGGGGCACAGATACGCAGTATTTT

v_gene: TRBV5-1
j_gene: TRBJ1-3
d_gene: TRBD1
abundance: NA
CDR3aa: CASSSTGAGNTIYF
CDR3nt: TGCGCCAGCAGCTCGACAGGGGCCGGAAACACCATATATTTT

v_gene: TRBV18
j_gene: TRBJ2-5
d_gene: NA
abundance: NA
CDR3aa: CASSSGWGANQETQYF
CDR3nt: TGTGCCAGCTCTTCGGGCTGGGGAGCTAACCAAGAGACCCAGTACTTC

v_gene: TRBV7-9
j_gene: TRBJ1-4
d_gene: NA
abundance: NA
CDR3aa: CASTLNVGAQVGNEKLFF
CDR3nt: TGTGCCAGCACTCTCAACGTGGGGGCTCAAGTGGGTAATGAAAAACTGTTTTTT

v_gene: TRBV18
j_gene: TRBJ1-1
d_gene: NA
abundance: NA
CDR3aa: CASSPPSTEAFF
CDR3nt: TGTGCCAGCTCACCACCGAGTACTGAAGCTTTCTTT

v_gene: TRBV24-1
j_gene: TRBJ1-2
d_gene: NA
abundance: NA
CDR3aa: CATSDPGYGYTF
CDR3nt: TGTGCCACCAGTGATCCGGGCTATGGCTACACCTTC

v_gene: TRBV19
j_gene: TRBJ1-1
d_gene: NA
abundance: NA
CDR3aa: CASSMGWQGKNTEAFF
CDR3nt: TGTGCCAGTAGTATGGGATGGCAGGGGAAGAACACTGAAGCTTTCTTT

v_gene: TRBV2
j_gene: TRBJ1-2
d_gene: TRBD1
abundance: once
CDR3aa: CASSEPPGTGGPYTF
CDR3nt: TGTGCCAGCAGTGAACCCCCCGGGACAGGGGGTCCCTACACCTTC

v_gene: TRBV12-5
j_gene: TRBJ1-1
d_gene: NA
abundance: NA
CDR3aa: CASGFEGVAFF
CDR3nt: TGTGCTAGTGGTTTCGAGGGGGTTGCTTTCTTT

v_gene: TRBV19
j_gene: TRBJ1-6
d_gene: NA
abundance: NA
CDR3aa: CASSTSGANSPLHF
CDR3nt: TGTGCCAGTAGTACATCAGGGGCTAATTCACCCCTCCACTTT

v_gene: TRBV20-1
j_gene: TRBJ1-2
d_gene: NA
abundance: NA
CDR3aa: CSARSGVGYTF
CDR3nt: TGCAGTGCACGGTCGGGGGTAGGCTACACCTTC

v_gene: TRBV6-5
j_gene: TRBJ2-2
d_gene: NA
abundance: NA
CDR3aa: CASTRGLGRTGELFF
CDR3nt: TGTGCCAGCACTCGCGGGCTAGGGCGCACCGGGGAGCTGTTTTTT

v_gene: TRBV7-9
j_gene: TRBJ1-1
d_gene: NA
abundance: NA
CDR3aa: CASSFLDTEAFF
CDR3nt: TGTGCCAGCAGCTTCCTTGACACTGAAGCTTTCTTT

v_gene: TRBV7-2
j_gene: TRBJ1-1
d_gene: TRBD1
abundance: NA
CDR3aa: CASAGQGRIAFF
CDR3nt: TGTGCCAGCGCGGGACAGGGTAGGATAGCTTTCTTT